This T cell receptor beta chain is drawn from a study of type 1 and type 2 diabetes patients. Study in general: Participants included type 1 and type 2 diabetes patients plus nondiabetic controls.

Genomic DNA was the PCR template. Amplification of the beta chain CDR3 used 30 forward and 13 reverse multiplex primers. TCRdb fed the multiplex PCR reads into MiXCR, producing one record per CDR3 protein. The sample has 250,000 to 300,000 distinct CDR3 sequences, approximately 45% seen once. This clonotype was observed a handful of times. The antigen remains undetermined. This CDR3 region has 13 residues. Deletions cut 6 bases from V and 8 bases from J, with 14 bases between. General study findings and limits: Age and gender were not matched between study groups, possibly biasing interpretation.

The sequenced sample was peripheral blood mononuclear cells (PBMCs). The sequence came from a young man with type 2 diabetes. The chain couples TRBV12-3 or TRBV12-4 to TRBJ2-1; D is perhaps TRBD1 or TRBD2 (6 bases each). The CDR3 sequence: CASRLDGGDEQFF. Here the CDR3 DNA reads TGTGCCAGCAGACTTGACGGGGGCGATGAGCAGTTCTTC.